This T cell receptor (beta chain) was retrieved from a study of blood T cell repertoires in COVID-19. Study at large: COVID-19 samples, acute and convalescent, were from the United States, Italy and Spain. The analysed material was cDNA or gDNA that came from T cells, B-cell-depleted T cells, or PBMCs.

The germline gives CDR1 MDHEN, CDR2 SYDVKM. The CDR3 runs to 15 residues. Trimming took 5 bases from V and 9 from J, leaving 17 bases between them. Authors' processing steps: How many nucleated cells were present was estimated from reference gene primer amplification. Data came from immunoSEQ multiplex PCR; TCRdb stores just in-frame clones and leaves some out. V and J calls and clone size are given by that table; D and trimming were obtained from the DNA. The repertoire holds approximately 240,000 clones, with about 88% as singletons. This chain joins TRBV28 and TRBJ1-6; D possibly corresponds to TRBD1 (5 bases). Sequencing used peripheral blood. This receptor was identified in a woman in her 40s who had recovered from COVID-19. DNA for the CDR3: TGTGCCAGCAGTGGTCCCAGGGATTGGGGTTCACCCCTCCACTTT. It is translated as CASSGPRDWGSPLHF.